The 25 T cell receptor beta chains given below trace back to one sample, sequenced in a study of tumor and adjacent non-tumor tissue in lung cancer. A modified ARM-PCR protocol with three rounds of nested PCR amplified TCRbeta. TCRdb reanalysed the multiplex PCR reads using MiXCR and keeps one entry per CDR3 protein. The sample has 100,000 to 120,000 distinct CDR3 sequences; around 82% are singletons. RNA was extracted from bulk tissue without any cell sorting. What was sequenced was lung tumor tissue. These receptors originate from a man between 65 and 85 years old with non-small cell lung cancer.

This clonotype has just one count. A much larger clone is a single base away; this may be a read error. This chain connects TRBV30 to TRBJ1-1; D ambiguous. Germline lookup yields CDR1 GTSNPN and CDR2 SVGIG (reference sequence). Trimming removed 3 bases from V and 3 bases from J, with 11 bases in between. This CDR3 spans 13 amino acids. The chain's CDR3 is CAWSQHSYTEAFF. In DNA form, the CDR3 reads TGTGCCTGGAGCCAGCACAGTTACACTGAAGCTTTCTTT.

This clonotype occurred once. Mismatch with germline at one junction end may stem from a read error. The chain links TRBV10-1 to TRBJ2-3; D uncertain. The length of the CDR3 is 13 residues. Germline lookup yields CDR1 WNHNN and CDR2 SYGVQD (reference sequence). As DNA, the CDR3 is TGCGCCAGCTCTGTGGGTTTGCAAGATACGCAATGTTTT. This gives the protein CASSVGLQDTQCF.

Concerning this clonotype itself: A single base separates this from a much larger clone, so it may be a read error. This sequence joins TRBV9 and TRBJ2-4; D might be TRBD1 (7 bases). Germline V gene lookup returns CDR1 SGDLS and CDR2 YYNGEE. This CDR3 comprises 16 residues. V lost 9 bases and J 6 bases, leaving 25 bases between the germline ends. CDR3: CANQYPRPGGGNIQYF. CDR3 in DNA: TGTGCCAACCAATACCCCCGCCCAGGGGGAGGAAACATTCAGTACTTC.

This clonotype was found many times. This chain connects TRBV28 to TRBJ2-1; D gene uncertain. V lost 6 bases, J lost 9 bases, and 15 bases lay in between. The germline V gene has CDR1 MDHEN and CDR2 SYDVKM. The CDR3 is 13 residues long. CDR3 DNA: TGTGCCAGCAGACCCCCAATAACCGGTGAGCAGTTCTTC. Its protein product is CASRPPITGEQFF.

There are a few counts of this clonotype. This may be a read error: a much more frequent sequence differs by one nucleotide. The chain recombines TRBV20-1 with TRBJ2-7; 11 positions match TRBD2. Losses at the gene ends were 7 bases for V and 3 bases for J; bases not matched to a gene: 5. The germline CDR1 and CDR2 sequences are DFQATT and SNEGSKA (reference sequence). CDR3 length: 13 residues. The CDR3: CSVPGLADYEQYF. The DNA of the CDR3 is TGCAGTGTTCCGGGACTAGCGGACTACGAGCAGTACTTC.

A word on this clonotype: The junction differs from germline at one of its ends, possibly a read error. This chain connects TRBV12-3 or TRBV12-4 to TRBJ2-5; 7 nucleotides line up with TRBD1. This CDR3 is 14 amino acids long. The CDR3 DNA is TGTTCCAGCAGTTTTAGGGACAGACATGAGACCCAATACTTC. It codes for CSSSFRDRHETQYF.

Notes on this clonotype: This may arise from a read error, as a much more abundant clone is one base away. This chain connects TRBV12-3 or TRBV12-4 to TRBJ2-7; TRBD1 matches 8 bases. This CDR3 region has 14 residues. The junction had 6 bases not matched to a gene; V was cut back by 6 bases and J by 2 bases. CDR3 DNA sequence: TGTGCCAGCAGACCAGGGGGCCTAGCCTACGAGCAGTACTTC. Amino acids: CASRPGGLAYEQYF.

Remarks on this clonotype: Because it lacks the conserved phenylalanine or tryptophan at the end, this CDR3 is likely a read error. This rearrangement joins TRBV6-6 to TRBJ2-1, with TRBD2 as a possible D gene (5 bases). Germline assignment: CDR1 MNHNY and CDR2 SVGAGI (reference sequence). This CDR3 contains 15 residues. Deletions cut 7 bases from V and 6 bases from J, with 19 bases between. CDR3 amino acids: CASNSMSPGINEQFL. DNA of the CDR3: TGTGCCAGCAACTCAATGTCGCCGGGAATCAATGAGCAGTTCCTC.

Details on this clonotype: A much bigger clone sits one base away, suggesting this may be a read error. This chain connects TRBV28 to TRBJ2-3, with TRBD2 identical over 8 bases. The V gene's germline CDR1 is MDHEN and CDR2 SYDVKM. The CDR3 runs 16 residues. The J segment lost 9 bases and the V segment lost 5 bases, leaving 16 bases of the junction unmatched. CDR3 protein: CASSDMGLGARGTQYF. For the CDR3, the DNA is TGTGCCAGCAGTGATATGGGACTAGGGGCGAGGGGCACGCAGTATTTT.

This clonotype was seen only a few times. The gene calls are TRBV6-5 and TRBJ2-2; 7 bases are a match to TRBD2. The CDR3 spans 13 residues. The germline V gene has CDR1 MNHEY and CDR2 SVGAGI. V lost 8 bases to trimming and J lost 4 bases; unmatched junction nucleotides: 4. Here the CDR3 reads CASCTGGTGELFF. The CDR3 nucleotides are TGTGCCAGCTGTACGGGGGGCACCGGGGAGCTGTTTTTT.

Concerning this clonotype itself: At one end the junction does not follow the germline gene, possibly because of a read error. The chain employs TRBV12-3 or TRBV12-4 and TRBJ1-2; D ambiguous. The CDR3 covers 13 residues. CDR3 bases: TGTCCCAGCAGGAGGAACATTGGCTATGGCTACACCTTC. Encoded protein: CPSRRNIGYGYTF.

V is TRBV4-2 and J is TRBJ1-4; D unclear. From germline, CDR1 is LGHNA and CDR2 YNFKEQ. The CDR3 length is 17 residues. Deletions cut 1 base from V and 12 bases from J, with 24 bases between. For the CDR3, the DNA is TGTGCCAGCAGCCAAGTACCGTTGGATGTAGCTAACGAAGAACTGTTTTTT. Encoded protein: CASSQVPLDVANEELFF.

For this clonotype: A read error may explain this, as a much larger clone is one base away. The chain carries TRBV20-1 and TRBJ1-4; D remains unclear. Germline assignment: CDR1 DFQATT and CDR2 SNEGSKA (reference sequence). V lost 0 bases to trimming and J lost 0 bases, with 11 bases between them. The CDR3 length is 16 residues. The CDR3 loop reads CSARDIQSATNEKLFF. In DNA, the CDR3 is TGCAGTGCTAGAGATATCCAGTCCGCAACTAATGAAAAACTGTTTTTT.

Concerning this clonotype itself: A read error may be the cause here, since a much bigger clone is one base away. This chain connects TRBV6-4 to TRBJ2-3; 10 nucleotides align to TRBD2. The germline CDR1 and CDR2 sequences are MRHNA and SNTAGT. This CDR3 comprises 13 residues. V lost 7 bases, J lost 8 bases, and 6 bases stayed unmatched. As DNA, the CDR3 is TGTGCCAGCATTGAGCGGGAGGGGAGTACGCAGTATTTT. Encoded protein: CASIEREGSTQYF.

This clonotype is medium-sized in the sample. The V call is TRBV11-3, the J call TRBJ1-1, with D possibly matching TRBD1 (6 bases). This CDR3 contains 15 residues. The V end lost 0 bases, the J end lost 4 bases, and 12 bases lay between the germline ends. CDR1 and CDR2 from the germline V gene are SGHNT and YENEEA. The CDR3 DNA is TGTGCCAGCAGCTTAGATTCGATGACAGGCACTGAAGCTTTCTTT. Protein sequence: CASSLDSMTGTEAFF. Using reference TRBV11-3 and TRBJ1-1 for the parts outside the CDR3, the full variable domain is EAGVVQSPRYKIIEKKQPVAFWCNPISGHNTLYWYLQNLGQGPELLIRYENEEAVDDSQLPKDRFSAERLKGVDSTLKIQPAELGDSAVYLCASSLDSMTGTEAFFGQGTRLTVV.

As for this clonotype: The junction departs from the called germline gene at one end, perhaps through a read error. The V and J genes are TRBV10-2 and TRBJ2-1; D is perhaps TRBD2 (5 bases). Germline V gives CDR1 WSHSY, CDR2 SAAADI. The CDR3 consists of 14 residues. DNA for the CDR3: TGCGCCAGCATTGAGCCTCCACTAGTACATGAGCAGTTATTC. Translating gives CASIEPPLVHEQLF.

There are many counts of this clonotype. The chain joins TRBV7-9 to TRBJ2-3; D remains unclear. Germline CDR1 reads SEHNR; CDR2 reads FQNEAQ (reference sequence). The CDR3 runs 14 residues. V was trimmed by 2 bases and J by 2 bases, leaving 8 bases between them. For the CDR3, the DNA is TGTGCCAGCAGCTTAAACACAGACACAGATACGCAGTATTTT. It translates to CASSLNTDTDTQYF. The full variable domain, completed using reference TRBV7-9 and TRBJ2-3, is DTGVSQNPRHKITKRGQNVTFRCDPISEHNRLYWYRQTLGQGPEFLTYFQNEAQLEKSRLLSDRFSAERPKGSFSTLEIQRTEQGDSAMYLCASSLNTDTDTQYFGPGTRLTVL.

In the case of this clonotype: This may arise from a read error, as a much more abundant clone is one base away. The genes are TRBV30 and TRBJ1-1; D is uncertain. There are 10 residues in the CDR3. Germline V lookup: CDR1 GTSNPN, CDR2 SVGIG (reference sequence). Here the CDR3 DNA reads TGTGCAGGGAACGACACTGAAGCTTTCTTT. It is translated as CAGNDTEAFF.

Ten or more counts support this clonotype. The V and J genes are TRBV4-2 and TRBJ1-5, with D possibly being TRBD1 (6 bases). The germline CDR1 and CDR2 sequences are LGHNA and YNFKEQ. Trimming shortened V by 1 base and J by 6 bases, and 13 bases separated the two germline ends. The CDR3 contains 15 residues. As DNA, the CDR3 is TGTGCCAGCAGCCAAGCACAGGGATTCAGTCAGCCCCAGCATTTT. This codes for CASSQAQGFSQPQHF.

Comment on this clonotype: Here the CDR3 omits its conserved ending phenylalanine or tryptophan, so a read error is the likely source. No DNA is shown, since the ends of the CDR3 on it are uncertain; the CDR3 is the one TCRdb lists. The CDR3 is CASSQVGRGADTEAFI. The gene calls are TRBV4-2 and TRBJ1-1; the table's D call of TRBD1 was not tested on the DNA. CDR1 is LGHNA and CDR2 is YNFKEQ in the germline V gene. The CDR3 is 16 amino acids long, termini counted.

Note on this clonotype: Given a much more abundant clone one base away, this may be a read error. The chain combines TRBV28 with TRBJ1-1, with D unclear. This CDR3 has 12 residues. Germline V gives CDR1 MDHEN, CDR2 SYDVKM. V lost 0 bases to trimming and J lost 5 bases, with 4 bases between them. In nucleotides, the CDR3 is TGTGCCAGCAGTTTATGGAAGACTGAAGCTTTCTTT. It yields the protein CASSLWKTEAFF.

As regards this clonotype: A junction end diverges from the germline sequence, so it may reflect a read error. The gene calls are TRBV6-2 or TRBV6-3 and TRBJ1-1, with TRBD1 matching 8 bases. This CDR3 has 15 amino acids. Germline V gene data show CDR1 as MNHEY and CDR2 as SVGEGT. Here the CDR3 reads CASSTRQGTNAEGYF. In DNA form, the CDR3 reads TGTGCCAGCAGTACGAGACAGGGGACGAACGCTGAAGGTTACTTT.

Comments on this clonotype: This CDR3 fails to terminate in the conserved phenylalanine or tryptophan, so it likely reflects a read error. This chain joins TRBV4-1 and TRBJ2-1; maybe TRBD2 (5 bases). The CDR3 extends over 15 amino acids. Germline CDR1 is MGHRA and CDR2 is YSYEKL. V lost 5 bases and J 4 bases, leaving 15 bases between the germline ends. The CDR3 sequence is CASSNPGSSYNEQFL. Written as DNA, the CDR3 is TGCGCCAGCAGCAACCCTGGGAGCTCTTACAATGAGCAGTTCCTC.

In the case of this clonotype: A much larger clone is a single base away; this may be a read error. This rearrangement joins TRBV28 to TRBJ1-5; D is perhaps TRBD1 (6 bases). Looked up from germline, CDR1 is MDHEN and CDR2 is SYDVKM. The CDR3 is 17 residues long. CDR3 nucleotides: TGTGCCAGCAATTTAAGAGGGGGGACCTTATTCAATCAGCCCCAGCATTTT. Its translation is CASNLRGGTLFNQPQHF.

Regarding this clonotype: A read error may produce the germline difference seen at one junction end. CDR3 DNA: TGTAACGTTGATGCTGGGGCCAACGTCCTGACTTTC. Residues: CNVDAGANVLTF. This rearrangement joins TRBV29-1 to TRBJ2-6; D gene ambiguous. This CDR3 is 12 amino acids long. CDR1 is SQVTM and CDR2 is ANQGSEA in the germline V gene.